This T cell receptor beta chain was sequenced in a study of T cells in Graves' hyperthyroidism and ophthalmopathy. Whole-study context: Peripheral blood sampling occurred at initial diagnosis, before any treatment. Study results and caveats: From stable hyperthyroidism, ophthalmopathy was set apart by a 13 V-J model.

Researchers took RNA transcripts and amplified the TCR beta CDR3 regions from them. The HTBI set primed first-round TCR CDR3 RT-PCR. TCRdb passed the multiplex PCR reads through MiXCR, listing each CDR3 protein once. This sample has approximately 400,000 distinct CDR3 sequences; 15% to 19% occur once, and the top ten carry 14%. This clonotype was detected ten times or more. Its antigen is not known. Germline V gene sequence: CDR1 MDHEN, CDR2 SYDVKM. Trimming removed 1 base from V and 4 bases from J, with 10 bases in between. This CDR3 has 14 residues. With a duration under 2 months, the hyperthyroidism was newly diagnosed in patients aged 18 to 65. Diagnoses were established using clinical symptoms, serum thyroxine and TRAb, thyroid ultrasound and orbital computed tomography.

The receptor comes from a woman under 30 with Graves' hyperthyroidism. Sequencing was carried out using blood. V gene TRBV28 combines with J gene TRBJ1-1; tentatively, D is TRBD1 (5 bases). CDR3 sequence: CASSLSVRGTEAFF. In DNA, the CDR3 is TGTGCCAGCAGTTTATCGGTAAGGGGCACTGAAGCTTTCTTT. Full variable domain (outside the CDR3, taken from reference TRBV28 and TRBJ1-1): DVKVTQSSRYLVKRTGEKVFLECVQDMDHENMFWYRQDPGLGLRLIYFSYDVKMKEKGDIPEGYSVSREKKERFSLILESASTNQTSMYLCASSLSVRGTEAFFGQGTRLTVV.